This is a list of T cell receptor beta chains from one sample in a study of CD8+ T cells in alopecia areata. The repertoire was sequenced with immunoSEQ multiplex PCR; TCRdb's copy has only in-frame clones and lacks some. This repertoire shows about 98,000 clones, over 40% found once; its top ten account for around 0.8%. Sequencing was performed on CD4+ T cells sorted from blood. Receptors originate from a human donor with alopecia areata. The CDR3 runs from the conserved cysteine through the conserved F or W. Each record gives: J gene, V gene, clone size, D gene, CDR3 DNA, CDR3 protein. The D gene is left open where the match is weak. Clone sizes are given selectively: once, few, many, or a class where the clone is expanded.

J: TRBJ2-3
V: TRBV28
size: NA
D: NA
DNA: TGTGCCAGCACGGGATCCGCGAGGACCACAGATACGCAGTATTTT
CDR3: CASTGSARTTDTQYF

J: TRBJ2-6
V: TRBV7-9
size: NA
D: NA
DNA: TGTGCCAGCAGCTTAGTAGTACAGGCCAACTCTGGGGCCAACGTCCTGACTTTC
CDR3: CASSLVVQANSGANVLTF

J: TRBJ2-4
V: TRBV30
size: NA
D: NA
DNA: TGTGCCTGGAGTTCGGGGCTAGCCAAAAACATTCAGTACTTC
CDR3: CAWSSGLAKNIQYF

J: TRBJ2-3
V: TRBV7-2
size: once
D: TRBD2
DNA: TGTGCCAGCAGCTCAAGCGGGATCCGCACAGATACGCAGTATTTT
CDR3: CASSSSGIRTDTQYF

J: TRBJ1-1
V: TRBV29-1
size: NA
D: NA
DNA: TGCAGCGGGGACGCGGGTTTGCGCACTGAAGCTTTCTTT
CDR3: CSGDAGLRTEAFF

J: TRBJ2-1
V: TRBV29-1
size: few
D: TRBD2
DNA: TGCAGCGTCGAGGGGACTAGCGGGGGGAATGAGCAGTTCTTC
CDR3: CSVEGTSGGNEQFF

J: TRBJ1-2
V: TRBV29-1
size: NA
D: NA
DNA: TGCAGCGTTGAAGAGCTAACAGGGATGTCGCGCTACACCTTC
CDR3: CSVEELTGMSRYTF

J: TRBJ2-1
V: TRBV2
size: NA
D: NA
DNA: TGTGCCAGCAGTGAATCTCCCGTCCCAGTGGGGCAGTTCTTC
CDR3: CASSESPVPVGQFF

J: TRBJ2-3
V: TRBV28
size: NA
D: TRBD1
DNA: TGTGCCAGCAGGACCGTTGACAGGGAAATCACAGATACGCAGTATTTT
CDR3: CASRTVDREITDTQYF

J: TRBJ2-1
V: TRBV7-6
size: NA
D: NA
DNA: TGTGCCAGCAGCTTAGGATGGGCGACCCGGGATGAGCAGTTCTTC
CDR3: CASSLGWATRDEQFF

J: TRBJ1-2
V: TRBV29-1
size: NA
D: TRBD1
DNA: TGCAGCGTTGAGGGACAGGCTAATTACTATGGCTACACCTTC
CDR3: CSVEGQANYYGYTF

J: TRBJ2-1
V: TRBV25-1
size: few
D: NA
DNA: TGTGCCAGCAGTGAATACGGGGAGCAGTTCTTC
CDR3: CASSEYGEQFF

J: TRBJ1-3
V: TRBV25-1
size: many
D: NA
DNA: TGTGCCAGCCAGACGGCTTCTGGAAACACCATATATTTT
CDR3: CASQTASGNTIYF

J: TRBJ1-1
V: TRBV27
size: NA
D: NA
DNA: TGTGCCAGCAGTCGGACGGATTCGAACACTGAAGCTTTCTTT
CDR3: CASSRTDSNTEAFF

J: TRBJ2-7
V: TRBV20-1
size: NA
D: NA
DNA: TGCAGTGCAGTGATGGCCTACGAGCAGTACTTC
CDR3: CSAVMAYEQYF

J: TRBJ2-1
V: TRBV30
size: NA
D: TRBD2
DNA: TGTGCCTGGAGGGGGGGGATTGGCACCTACAATGAGCAGTTCTTC
CDR3: CAWRGGIGTYNEQFF

J: TRBJ2-7
V: TRBV4-3
size: NA
D: TRBD2
DNA: TGCGCCAGCAGCCTCGGTTACTCGGGGGGTGGCTCCTACGAGCAGTACTTC
CDR3: CASSLGYSGGGSYEQYF

J: TRBJ2-5
V: TRBV5-1
size: few
D: NA
DNA: TGCGCCAGCAGCCCCGGTGTGACCCAGTACTTC
CDR3: CASSPGVTQYF

J: TRBJ2-3
V: TRBV29-1
size: once
D: TRBD2
DNA: TGCAGCGTTGAGACTAGCGGGGGCTTGGGGGAGCAGTATTTT
CDR3: CSVETSGGLGEQYF

J: TRBJ1-5
V: TRBV30
size: NA
D: NA
DNA: TGTGCCTGGAACAGGGTACCCCAGCCCCAGCATTTT
CDR3: CAWNRVPQPQHF

J: TRBJ2-3
V: TRBV29-1
size: NA
D: NA
DNA: TGCAGCGTTGAAGTCTGGGATACGCAGTATTTT
CDR3: CSVEVWDTQYF

J: TRBJ2-7
V: TRBV28
size: NA
D: NA
DNA: TGTGCCAGCAGGACAAGACCCTACGAGCAGTACTTC
CDR3: CASRTRPYEQYF

J: TRBJ1-2
V: TRBV11-2
size: few
D: NA
DNA: TGTGCCAGCAGCTTATTGCGCGGGGGCTATGGCTACACCTTC
CDR3: CASSLLRGGYGYTF

J: TRBJ1-6
V: TRBV29-1
size: few
D: TRBD1
DNA: TGCAGCGCCGGGACAGGGGGGAATTCACCCCTCCACTTT
CDR3: CSAGTGGNSPLHF

J: TRBJ2-7
V: TRBV25-1
size: NA
D: TRBD2
DNA: TGTGCCAGCAGTGGGGGACTAGCGGGAGGCGAGCAGTACTTC
CDR3: CASSGGLAGGEQYF

J: TRBJ2-2
V: TRBV28
size: few
D: TRBD1
DNA: TGTGCCAGTCTGGACAGGGTCACCGGGGAGCTGTTTTTT
CDR3: CASLDRVTGELFF

J: TRBJ2-3
V: TRBV29-1
size: NA
D: NA
DNA: TGCAGCGTTGAAGTCCCCCCGATCGCAGATACGCAGTATTTT
CDR3: CSVEVPPIADTQYF

J: TRBJ2-7
V: TRBV7-9
size: NA
D: NA
DNA: TGTGCCAGCAGCTTAGCGAGTGGGGTCCCCTACGAGCAGTACTTC
CDR3: CASSLASGVPYEQYF

J: TRBJ2-5
V: TRBV2
size: NA
D: TRBD2
DNA: TGTGCCAGCAGTGTGCAGCGGGGGACGCCCAGTCGGGCGGAGACCCAGTACTTC
CDR3: CASSVQRGTPSRAETQYF

J: TRBJ2-3
V: TRBV29-1
size: few
D: TRBD2
DNA: TGCAGCGCGACCGGGACTAGCCTAACAGATACGCAGTATTTT
CDR3: CSATGTSLTDTQYF

J: TRBJ2-1
V: TRBV6-6
size: few
D: NA
DNA: TGTGCCAGCAGGGGAGCCCGCCATGAGCAGTTCTTC
CDR3: CASRGARHEQFF

J: TRBJ1-4
V: TRBV29-1
size: few
D: TRBD1
DNA: TGCAGCGTCTTGACAGGGATGAATGAAAAACTGTTTTTT
CDR3: CSVLTGMNEKLFF

J: TRBJ2-7
V: TRBV30
size: few
D: TRBD2
DNA: TGTGCCTGGAGCCCCTTACTAGCGGGGGACTCCTACGAGCAGTACTTC
CDR3: CAWSPLLAGDSYEQYF

J: TRBJ2-4
V: TRBV15
size: once
D: NA
DNA: TGTGCCACCAGCAGAGATCACCCGGAAACCCTAGCCAAAAACATTCAGTACTTC
CDR3: CATSRDHPETLAKNIQYF

J: TRBJ1-5
V: TRBV6-5
size: few
D: NA
DNA: TGTGCCAGCAGCCCCGACAGAAATCAGCCCCAGCATTTT
CDR3: CASSPDRNQPQHF

J: TRBJ2-1
V: TRBV9
size: NA
D: NA
DNA: TGTGCCAGCAGCGTAGCTGATCGGCGGGTGAACTCCTACAATGAGCAGTTCTTC
CDR3: CASSVADRRVNSYNEQFF

J: TRBJ1-2
V: TRBV29-1
size: NA
D: TRBD1
DNA: TGCAGCGCCCGGGACAGGGGAAACTATGGCTACACCTTC
CDR3: CSARDRGNYGYTF

J: TRBJ2-5
V: TRBV30
size: many
D: NA
DNA: TGTGCCTGGAGTTGGGTGCAAGAGACCCAGTACTTC
CDR3: CAWSWVQETQYF

J: TRBJ2-7
V: TRBV29-1
size: NA
D: TRBD2
DNA: TGCAGCGCTCTAGCGGGGGGGGACGAGCAGTACTTC
CDR3: CSALAGGDEQYF

J: TRBJ2-5
V: TRBV29-1
size: medium-sized
D: NA
DNA: TGCAGCGTTGGAAAAAGGGGAGGAGAGACCCAGTACTTC
CDR3: CSVGKRGGETQYF

J: TRBJ2-2
V: TRBV29-1
size: NA
D: TRBD2
DNA: TGCAGCGTTGCTGGACTAGCGAACACCGGGGAGCTGTTTTTT
CDR3: CSVAGLANTGELFF

J: TRBJ1-1
V: TRBV20-1
size: once
D: NA
DNA: TGCAGTGCTAGCCACCGTGAAGCTTTCTTT
CDR3: CSASHREAFF

J: TRBJ1-2
V: TRBV27
size: NA
D: NA
DNA: TGTGCCAGCAGTTCATCCTACCCAACTAACTATGGCTACACCTTC
CDR3: CASSSSYPTNYGYTF

J: TRBJ1-2
V: TRBV28
size: few
D: TRBD1
DNA: TGTGCCAGCAGTTCCGGACAGGCAGAGTGGGGCTACACCTTC
CDR3: CASSSGQAEWGYTF

J: TRBJ1-6
V: TRBV9
size: few
D: NA
DNA: TGTGCCAGCAGCGAGGGGGATGTGGGGAATTCACCCCTCCACTTT
CDR3: CASSEGDVGNSPLHF

J: TRBJ2-7
V: TRBV7-2
size: NA
D: TRBD1
DNA: TGTGCCAGCAGCTTTGGGGACAGGGCACACGAGCAGTACTTC
CDR3: CASSFGDRAHEQYF